Each of the 4 T cell receptor beta chains below was sequenced from the same sample in a study of CD8+CD57+ T cells in acquired aplastic anemia. TCR beta VDJ and CDR3 were profiled, and genomic DNA was the template. Each CDR3 protein gets one entry after TCRdb re-called the reads with MiXCR. The repertoire holds fewer than 250,000 distinct CDR3 sequences, with more than 40% as singletons. The sequenced patients had an expansion of CD8+CD57+ cells seen by flow cytometry. Sequencing was done on a sample of sorted CD4+, CD8+, or CD8+CD57+ T cells (not recorded which) from PBMCs. The receptor source for this set is a human donor with aplastic anemia.

A word on this clonotype: This likely comes from a read error, as the CDR3 has no conserved phenylalanine or tryptophan at its end. The CDR3 nucleotides read TGTGCCAGCAGCCTAATGGGGCCCGTTAGTGCGGGGGGCTTGGTAGAGACCCAGTACCTC. Translating gives CASSLMGPVSAGGLVETQYL. This chain uses TRBV7-3 with TRBJ2-5, with TRBD2 matching over 8 bases. With V trimmed by 5 bases and J by 4 bases, 24 bases remained unmatched. Germline CDR1 is SGHTA and CDR2 is FQGTGA. CDR3 length: 20 amino acids.

The V and J genes are TRBV7-6 and TRBJ2-3, with 7 nucleotides matching TRBD2. Unmatched junction bases numbered 11, after V lost 6 bases and J lost 2 bases. The CDR3 is 16 amino acids. The germline V gene encodes CDR1 SGHVS and CDR2 FNYEAQ. As DNA, the CDR3 is TGTGCCAGCAGGCTCACTAGCGCAAGGTCCACAGATACGCAGTATTTT. It translates to CASRLTSARSTDTQYF.

This clonotype was seen at least ten times. The chain is built from TRBV20-1 and TRBJ1-2, with D uncertain. This CDR3 has 15 residues. Deletions cut 0 bases from V and 0 bases from J, with 11 bases between. CDR1 is DFQATT and CDR2 is SNEGSKA in the germline V gene (reference sequence). This chain's CDR3 is CSARDLHNPNYGYTF. CDR3 sequence (DNA): TGCAGTGCTAGAGATCTACACAATCCTAACTATGGCTACACCTTC.

This clonotype appeared once. An end of the junction does not agree with germline; a read error may underlie this. This chain joins TRBV19 and TRBJ1-6; unclear D gene. This CDR3 has 17 amino acids. CDR1 LNHDA and CDR2 SQIVND come from the germline V gene (reference sequence). The CDR3: CASSIMRADPYNSPLHF. CDR3 in DNA: TGCGCCAGTAGTATAATGCGGGCGGACCCATATAATTCACCCCTCCACTTT. The full variable domain, in which reference TRBV19 and TRBJ1-6 provide the parts outside the CDR3, is DGGITQSPKYLFRKEGQNVTLSCEQNLNHDAMYWYRQDPGQGLRLIYYSQIVNDFQKGDIAEGYSVSREKKESFPLTVTSAQKNPTAFYLCASSIMRADPYNSPLHFGNGTRLTVT.